Described below is a single T cell receptor beta chain sequence and its context. Its antigen is not identified. Per germline, CDR1 SNHLY and CDR2 FYNNEI. V dropped 7 bases and J dropped 6 bases, with 18 bases sitting between them. The CDR3 length is 15 residues. The data stem from a study of cytomegalovirus exposure and HLA in healthy donors. Overall study findings and caveats: 164 TCR beta chains were listed as cytomegalovirus-associated. Some public TCRs appeared in many individuals, while most sequences were rare.

Produced via immunoSEQ multiplex PCR; TCRdb's table is partial and in-frame only. This sample has 250,000 to 350,000 clones, with roughly 85% found just once. Sequenced sample: PBMCs. This sequence was found in a woman aged 18 to 35 in good health and CMV-seronegative. The rearrangement joins TRBV2 to TRBJ2-2, with a tentative D call TRBD2 (5 bases). Here the CDR3 reads CASTLWTERAGELFF. DNA of the CDR3: TGTGCCAGCACCCTTTGGACGGAGAGGGCCGGGGAGCTGTTTTTT.